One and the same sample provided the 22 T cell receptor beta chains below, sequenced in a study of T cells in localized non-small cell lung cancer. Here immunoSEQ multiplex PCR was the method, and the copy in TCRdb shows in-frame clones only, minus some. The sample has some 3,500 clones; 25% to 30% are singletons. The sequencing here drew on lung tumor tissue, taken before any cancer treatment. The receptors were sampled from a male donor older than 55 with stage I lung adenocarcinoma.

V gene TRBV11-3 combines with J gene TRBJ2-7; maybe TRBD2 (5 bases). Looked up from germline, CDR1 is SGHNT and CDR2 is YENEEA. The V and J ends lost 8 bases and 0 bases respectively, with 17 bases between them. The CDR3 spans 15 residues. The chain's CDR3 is CASGPGEQASYEQYF. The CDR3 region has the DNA TGTGCCAGCGGACCCGGGGAACAAGCCTCCTACGAGCAGTACTTC.

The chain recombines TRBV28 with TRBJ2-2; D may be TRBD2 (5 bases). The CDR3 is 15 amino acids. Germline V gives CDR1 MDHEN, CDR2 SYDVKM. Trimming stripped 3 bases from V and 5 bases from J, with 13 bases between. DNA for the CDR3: TGTGCCAGCAGTTTGCTAGGGAGAGATACCGGGGAGCTGTTTTTT. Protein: CASSLLGRDTGELFF. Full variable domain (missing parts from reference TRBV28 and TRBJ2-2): DVKVTQSSRYLVKRTGEKVFLECVQDMDHENMFWYRQDPGLGLRLIYFSYDVKMKEKGDIPEGYSVSREKKERFSLILESASTNQTSMYLCASSLLGRDTGELFFGEGSRLTVL.

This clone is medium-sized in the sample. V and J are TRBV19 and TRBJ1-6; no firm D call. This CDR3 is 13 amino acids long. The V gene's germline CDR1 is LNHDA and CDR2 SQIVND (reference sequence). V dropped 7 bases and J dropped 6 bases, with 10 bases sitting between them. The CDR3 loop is CASKEGSNSPLHF. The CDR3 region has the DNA TGTGCCAGTAAGGAGGGAAGTAATTCACCCCTCCACTTT.

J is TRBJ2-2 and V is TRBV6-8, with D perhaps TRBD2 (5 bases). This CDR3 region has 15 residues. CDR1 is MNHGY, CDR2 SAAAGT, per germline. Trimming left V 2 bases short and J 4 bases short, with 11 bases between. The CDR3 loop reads CASSYVGSATGELFF. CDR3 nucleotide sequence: TGTGCCAGCAGTTACGTGGGGAGTGCCACCGGGGAGCTGTTTTTT.

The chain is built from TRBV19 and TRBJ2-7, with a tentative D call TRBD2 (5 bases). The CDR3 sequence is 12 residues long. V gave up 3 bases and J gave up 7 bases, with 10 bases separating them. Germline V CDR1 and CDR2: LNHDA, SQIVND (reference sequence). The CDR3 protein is CASSITAAEQYV. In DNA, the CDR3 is TGTGCCAGTAGTATCACAGCGGCGGAGCAGTACGTC.

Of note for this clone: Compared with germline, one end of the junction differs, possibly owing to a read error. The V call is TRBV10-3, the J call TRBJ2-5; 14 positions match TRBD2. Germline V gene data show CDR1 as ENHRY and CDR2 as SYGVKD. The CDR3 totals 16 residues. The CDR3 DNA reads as TGTGCCATCAGTGAGGGTCCGGGACTAGCGGGAGAGGCCCAGTACTTC. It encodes CAISEGPGLAGEAQYF.

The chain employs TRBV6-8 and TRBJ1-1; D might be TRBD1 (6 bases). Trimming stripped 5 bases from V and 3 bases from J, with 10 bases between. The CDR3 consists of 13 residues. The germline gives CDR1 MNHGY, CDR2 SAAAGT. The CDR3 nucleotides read TGTGCCAGCAGTACCAACAGGGACACTGAAGCTTTCTTT. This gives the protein CASSTNRDTEAFF.

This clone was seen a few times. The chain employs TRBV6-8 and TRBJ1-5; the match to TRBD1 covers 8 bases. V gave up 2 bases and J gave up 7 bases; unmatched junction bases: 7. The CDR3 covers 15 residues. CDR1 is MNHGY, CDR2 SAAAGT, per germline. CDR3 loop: CASSYAQGERQPQHF. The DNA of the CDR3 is TGTGCCAGCAGTTACGCACAGGGGGAGAGGCAGCCCCAGCATTTT.

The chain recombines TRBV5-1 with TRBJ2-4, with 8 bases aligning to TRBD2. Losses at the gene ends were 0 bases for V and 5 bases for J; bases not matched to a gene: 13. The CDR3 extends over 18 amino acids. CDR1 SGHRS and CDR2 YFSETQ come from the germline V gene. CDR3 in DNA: TGCGCCAGCAGCTTGGCCGATAGTGGTCTAGCGGGTCAAAACATTCAGTACTTC. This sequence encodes CASSLADSGLAGQNIQYF.

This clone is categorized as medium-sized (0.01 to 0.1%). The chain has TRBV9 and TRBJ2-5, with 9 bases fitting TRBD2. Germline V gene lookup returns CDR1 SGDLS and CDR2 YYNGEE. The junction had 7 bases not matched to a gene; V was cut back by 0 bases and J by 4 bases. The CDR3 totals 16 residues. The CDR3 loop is CASSVGVAGAGETQYF. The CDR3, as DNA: TGTGCCAGCAGCGTAGGGGTAGCGGGGGCGGGAGAGACCCAGTACTTC.

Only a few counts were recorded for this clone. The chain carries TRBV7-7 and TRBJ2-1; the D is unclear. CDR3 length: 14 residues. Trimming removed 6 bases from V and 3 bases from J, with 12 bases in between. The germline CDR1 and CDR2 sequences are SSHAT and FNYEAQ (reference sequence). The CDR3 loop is CASRQRTNYNEQFF. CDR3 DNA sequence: TGTGCCAGCAGGCAGCGTACCAACTACAATGAGCAGTTCTTC.

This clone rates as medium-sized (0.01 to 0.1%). The chain's CDR3 is CASSWDRNSNQPQHF. DNA of the CDR3: TGTGCCAGCAGCTGGGACAGAAATAGCAATCAGCCCCAGCATTTT. The chain couples TRBV11-3 to TRBJ1-5; the match to TRBD1 covers 7 bases. V was clipped by 4 bases and J by 0 bases; unmatched bases: 3. Germline lookup yields CDR1 SGHNT and CDR2 YENEEA. The CDR3 is made up of 15 amino acids.

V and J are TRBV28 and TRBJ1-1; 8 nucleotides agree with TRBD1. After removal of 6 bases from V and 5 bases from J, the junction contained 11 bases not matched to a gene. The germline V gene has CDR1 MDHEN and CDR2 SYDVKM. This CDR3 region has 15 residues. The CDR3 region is CASSPRGQAGTEAFF. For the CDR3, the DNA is TGTGCCAGCAGCCCCAGGGGACAGGCGGGGACTGAAGCTTTCTTT.

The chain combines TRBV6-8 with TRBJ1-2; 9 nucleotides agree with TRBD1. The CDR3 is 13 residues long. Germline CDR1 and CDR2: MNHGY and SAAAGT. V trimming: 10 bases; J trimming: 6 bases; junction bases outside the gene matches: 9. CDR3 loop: CAITRTGEDGYTF. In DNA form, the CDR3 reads TGTGCCATCACCAGGACAGGGGAGGATGGCTACACCTTC.

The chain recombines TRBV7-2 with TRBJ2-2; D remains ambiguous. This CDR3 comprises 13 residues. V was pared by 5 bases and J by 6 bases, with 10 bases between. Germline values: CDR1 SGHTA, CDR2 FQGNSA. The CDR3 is CASSPAIAGELFF. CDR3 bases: TGTGCCAGCAGCCCCGCCATAGCCGGGGAGCTGTTTTTT.

CDR3 region: CASSSGLLRGYTF. CDR3 in DNA: TGTGCCAGCAGTTCGGGCCTTCTCAGGGGCTACACCTTC. The chain recombines TRBV6-8 with TRBJ1-2; D not certain. Germline CDR1 and CDR2: MNHGY and SAAAGT. The CDR3 length is 13 residues. The germline V and J ends were trimmed by 4 bases and 8 bases, with 14 bases remaining between them.

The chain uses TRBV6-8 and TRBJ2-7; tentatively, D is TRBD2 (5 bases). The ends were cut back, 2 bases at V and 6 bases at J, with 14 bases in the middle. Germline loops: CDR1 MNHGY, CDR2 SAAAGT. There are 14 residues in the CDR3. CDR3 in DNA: TGTGCCAGCAGTTACGTAACGGGATCTGGCGAGCAGTACTTC. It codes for CASSYVTGSGEQYF.

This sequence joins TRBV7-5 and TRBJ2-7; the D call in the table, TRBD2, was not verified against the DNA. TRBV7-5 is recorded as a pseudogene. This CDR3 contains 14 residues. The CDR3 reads CASSLALGPSEQYV. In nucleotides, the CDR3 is TGTGCCAGCAGCTTAGCTCTGGGTCCGAGCGAGCAGTACGTC.

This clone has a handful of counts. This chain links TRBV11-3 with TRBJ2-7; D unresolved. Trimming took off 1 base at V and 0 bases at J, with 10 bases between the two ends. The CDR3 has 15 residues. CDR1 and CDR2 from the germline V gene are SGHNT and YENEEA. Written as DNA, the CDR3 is TGTGCCAGCAGCTTAGTGGGGTCCAGCTCCTACGAGCAGTACTTC. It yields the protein CASSLVGSSSYEQYF. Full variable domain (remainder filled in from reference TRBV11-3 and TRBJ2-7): EAGVVQSPRYKIIEKKQPVAFWCNPISGHNTLYWYLQNLGQGPELLIRYENEEAVDDSQLPKDRFSAERLKGVDSTLKIQPAELGDSAVYLCASSLVGSSSYEQYFGPGTRLTVT.

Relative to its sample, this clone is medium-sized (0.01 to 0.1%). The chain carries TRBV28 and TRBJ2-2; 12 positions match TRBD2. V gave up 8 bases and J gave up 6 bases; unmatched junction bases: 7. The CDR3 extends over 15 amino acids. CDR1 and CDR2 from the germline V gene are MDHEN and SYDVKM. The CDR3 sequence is CASLASGRGAGELFF. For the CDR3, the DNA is TGTGCCAGCTTAGCTAGCGGGAGGGGAGCCGGGGAGCTGTTTTTT.

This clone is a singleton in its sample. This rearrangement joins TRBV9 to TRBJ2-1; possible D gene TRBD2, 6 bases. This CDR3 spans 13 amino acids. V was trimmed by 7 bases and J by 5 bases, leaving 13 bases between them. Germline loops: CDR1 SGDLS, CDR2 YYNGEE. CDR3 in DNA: TGTGCCAGCCAACCTAGCGACCACAATGAGCAGTTCTTC. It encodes CASQPSDHNEQFF. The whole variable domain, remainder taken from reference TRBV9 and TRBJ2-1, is DSGVTQTPKHLITATGQRVTLRCSPRSGDLSVYWYQQSLDQGLQFLIQYYNGEERAKGNILERFSAQQFPDLHSELNLSSLELGDSALYFCASQPSDHNEQFFGPGTRLTVL.

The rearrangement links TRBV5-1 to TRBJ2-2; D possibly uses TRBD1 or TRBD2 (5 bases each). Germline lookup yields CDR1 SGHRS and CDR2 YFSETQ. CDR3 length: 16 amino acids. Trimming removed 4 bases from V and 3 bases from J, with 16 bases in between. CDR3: CASSPTGSGDTGELFF. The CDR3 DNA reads TGCGCCAGCAGCCCTACAGGATCCGGGGACACCGGGGAGCTGTTTTTT.